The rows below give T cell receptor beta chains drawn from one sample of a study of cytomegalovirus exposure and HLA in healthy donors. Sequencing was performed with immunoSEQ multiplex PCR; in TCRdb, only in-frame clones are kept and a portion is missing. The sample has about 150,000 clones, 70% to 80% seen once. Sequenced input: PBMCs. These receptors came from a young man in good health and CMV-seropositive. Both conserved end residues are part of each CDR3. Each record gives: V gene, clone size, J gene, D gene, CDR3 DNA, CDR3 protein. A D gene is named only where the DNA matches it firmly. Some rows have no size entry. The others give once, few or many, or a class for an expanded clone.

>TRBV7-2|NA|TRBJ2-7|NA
TGTGCCAGCAGCAATACCTACGAGCAGTACTTC
CASSNTYEQYF
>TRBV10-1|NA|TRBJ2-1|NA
TGCGCCAGCAGTGACGAGGGTCCCATCTTCAATGAGCAGTTCTTC
CASSDEGPIFNEQFF
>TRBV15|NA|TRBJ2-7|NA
TGTGCCACCAGCAGATTAGGTACAGGGTTTTACTACGAGCAGTACTTC
CATSRLGTGFYYEQYF
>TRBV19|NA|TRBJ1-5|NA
TGTGCCAGTAGTATTGGCATCGGCAATCAGCCCCAGCATTTT
CASSIGIGNQPQHF
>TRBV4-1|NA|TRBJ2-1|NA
TGCGCCAGCAGCCCCCAAGGGCTAGCCGATAATGAGCAGTTCTTC
CASSPQGLADNEQFF
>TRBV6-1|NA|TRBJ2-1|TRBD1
TGTGCCAGCAGTGGGACAGGGGGCTTCAATGAGCAGTTCTTC
CASSGTGGFNEQFF
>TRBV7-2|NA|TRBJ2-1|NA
TGTGCCAGCAGCTTCGGGGGCAGGGGGTCCTACAATGAGCAGTTCTTC
CASSFGGRGSYNEQFF
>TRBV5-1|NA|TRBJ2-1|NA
TGCGCCAGCAAGGAGGACGGAAGCTCCTACAATGAGCAGTTCTTC
CASKEDGSSYNEQFF
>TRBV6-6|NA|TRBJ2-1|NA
TGTGCCAGCAGTTACCCCCAAGAGGCCGGGGAGCAGTTCTTC
CASSYPQEAGEQFF
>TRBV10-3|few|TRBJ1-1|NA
TGTGCCATCAGTGAGTCCCGGGACTGGAACACTGAAGCTTTCTTT
CAISESRDWNTEAFF